The clone carrying this T cell receptor (beta chain) was counted a few times. Its antigen is not identified. The treatment here: randomized to nivolumab then ipilimumab (arm A) or the reverse (arm B). No patient had prior DNA-damaging chemotherapy. These data come from a study of sequential checkpoint blockade in melanoma. Study in general: First-line arms were nivolumab then ipilimumab, or the reverse, randomized 1:1.

Sequenced by immunoSEQ multiplex PCR; TCRdb stores in-frame clones only, minus some. This repertoire shows approximately 12,000 clones, 25% to 35% found once; its top ten account for 16%. Study-level points and caveats: Pretreatment TIL clonality tracked with response in the nivolumab-first arm.

Germline CDR1 and CDR2: MGHDK and SYGVNS. CDR3 length: 17 residues. V dropped 6 bases and J dropped 3 bases, with 21 bases sitting between them. Sequencing used tumor tissue (inferred from file names), obtained from a patient given nivolumab and ipilimumab in sequence. The rearrangement links TRBV25-1 to TRBJ1-3; D gene unclear. This TCR derives from a human donor with melanoma. CDR3 sequence (DNA): TGTGCCAGCAGCCCCTCACTCGGGCAGCAGGATGGAAACACCATATATTTT. The encoded protein is CASSPSLGQQDGNTIYF.